These 17 T cell receptor beta chains came from one sample sequenced in a study of blood T cell repertoires in COVID-19 (dated by TCRdb to between 2020 and 2021). Preparation of the library involved the immunoSEQ multiplex PCR assay. TCRdb re-hosts the immuneACCESS table, in-frame sequences only. Its copies lack some clones; in the studies checked, an unresolved V gene accounts for under half of them, and the cause for the rest is not known. The sample contains 100,000 to 110,000 clones, more than 65% of them found a single time. The ten largest clones take up about 12% of the sample. Source material: peripheral blood. The receptors originated from a woman aged 70-85 years with acute or convalescent COVID-19.

J is TRBJ1-1 and V is TRBV7-2, with 8 bases that match TRBD1. The V and J ends lost 5 bases and 9 bases, in that order; junction bases with no gene match: 11. The CDR3 has 14 amino acids. Germline V gives CDR1 SGHTA, CDR2 FQGNSA. The CDR3 region is CASSTNPGTGQAFF. The CDR3 DNA follows: TGTGCCAGCAGCACCAATCCCGGGACAGGCCAAGCTTTCTTT.

This chain joins TRBV6-5 and TRBJ1-6; D is possibly TRBD1 (6 bases). The CDR3 sequence is 14 residues long. Trimming cost V 6 bases and J 9 bases, with 15 bases left between them. Germline CDR1 reads MNHEY; CDR2 reads SVGAGI. The CDR3: CASSSTDSGSPLHF. The CDR3 DNA sequence: TGTGCCAGCAGCTCGACGGACAGTGGTTCACCCCTCCACTTT.

This rearrangement joins TRBV6-6 to TRBJ1-1, with 8 bases identical to TRBD1. V was pared by 7 bases and J by 4 bases, with 14 bases of the junction left unmatched. The CDR3 consists of 16 residues. Germline V gene lookup returns CDR1 MNHNY and CDR2 SVGAGI (reference sequence). CDR3 in amino acids: CASIRGFGQGATEAFF. Written as DNA, the CDR3 is TGTGCCAGCATTAGGGGCTTTGGACAGGGAGCCACTGAAGCTTTCTTT.

This rearrangement joins TRBV7-3 to TRBJ2-1; 7 nucleotides agree with TRBD2. Per the germline V gene, CDR1 is SGHTA and CDR2 is FQGTGA. Trimming cost V 1 base and J 6 bases; bases outside gene matches: 9. The CDR3 is 16 residues long. CDR3 region: CASSLRLGGVPNEQFF. DNA for the CDR3: TGTGCCAGCAGCTTAAGGTTGGGAGGGGTCCCCAATGAGCAGTTCTTC.

The rearrangement joins TRBV7-3 to TRBJ1-1; 7 nucleotides agree with TRBD1. The CDR3 is made up of 15 amino acids. The V gene end was trimmed by 3 bases and the J gene end by 1 base; junction bases not matched to a gene: 5. Germline-derived CDR1 and CDR2 are SGHTA and FQGTGA. This CDR3 reads CASSFTGAGNTEAFF. Here the CDR3 DNA reads TGTGCCAGCAGCTTCACAGGGGCCGGGAACACTGAAGCTTTCTTT.

The chain has TRBV7-9 and TRBJ1-3; 9 positions agree with TRBD1. The CDR3 runs 17 residues. Germline V lookup: CDR1 SEHNR, CDR2 FQNEAQ (reference sequence). V was clipped by 3 bases and J by 0 bases; unmatched bases: 6. As DNA, the CDR3 is TGTGCCAGCAGCTTGGACAGGGGCTACAGCTCTGGAAACACCATATATTTT. It translates to CASSLDRGYSSGNTIYF.

This rearrangement joins TRBV12-3 or TRBV12-4 to TRBJ1-2, with D uncertain. Trimming took 3 bases from V and 8 from J, leaving 10 bases between them. The CDR3 is 12 amino acids. The CDR3 nucleotides are TGTGCCAGCAGTTTCGGGGTTCAAGGCTACACCTTC. Protein product: CASSFGVQGYTF.

The sample holds one count of this clone. One end of the junction is discordant with germline, which a read error may explain. J is TRBJ2-2 and V is TRBV7-2; 9 positions agree with TRBD2. Germline V gene lookup returns CDR1 SGHTA and CDR2 FQGNSA. The CDR3 has 16 amino acids. The CDR3 DNA follows: TGTGCCCGCAGCTTACGCGGCGGGGGGGGCACCGGGGAGCTGTTTTTT. Translated, it gives CARSLRGGGGTGELFF.

The CDR3 DNA reads as TGTGCCAGCATTGGAGGGTTGGTCGGAAAACTGTTTTTT. Protein sequence: CASIGGLVGKLFF. The chain has TRBV25-1 and TRBJ1-4; D not certain. Germline lookup yields CDR1 MGHDK and CDR2 SYGVNS. This CDR3 contains 13 residues. With 7 bases removed from V and 10 bases from J, the gap between germline ends came to 16 bases.

V and J are TRBV11-2 and TRBJ1-1; 11 positions agree with TRBD1. CDR1 is SGHAT and CDR2 is FQNNGV in the germline V gene. V shed 4 bases, J shed 5 bases, and the junction held 3 bases outside the gene matches. The CDR3 is 14 residues long. CDR3 in DNA: TGTGCCAGCAGCTATGGACAGGGGGCGACTGAAGCTTTCTTT. Protein product: CASSYGQGATEAFF.

The V and J genes are TRBV3-1 (or the pseudogene TRBV3-2) and TRBJ1-2; no clear D. Germline V lookup: CDR1 LGHDT, CDR2 YNNKEL (reference sequence). V lost 4 bases and J 8 bases, leaving 11 bases between the germline ends. The CDR3 has 12 amino acids. CDR3 sequence (DNA): TGTGCCAGCAGCCTCGGGCGGGTAGGCTACACCTTC. This encodes CASSLGRVGYTF.

This chain connects TRBV19 to TRBJ2-1; tentatively, D is TRBD2 (6 bases). Trimming stripped 6 bases from V and 14 bases from J, with 17 bases between. The CDR3 sequence is 12 residues long. The germline V gene encodes CDR1 LNHDA and CDR2 SQIVND (reference sequence). The CDR3 DNA sequence: TGTGCCAGTAGGGCTCCGGGACTTAGGGAGTTCTTC. Amino acids: CASRAPGLREFF.

This clone was detected a few times. The rearrangement links TRBV6-2 or TRBV6-3 to TRBJ1-2, with TRBD1 matching over 7 bases. From germline, CDR1 is MNHEY and CDR2 SVGEGT. This CDR3 spans 15 amino acids. Trimming took 6 bases from V and 1 from J; bases not matched to a gene: 8. CDR3 sequence (DNA): TGTGCCAGCAGCCGCCGGGACAGAGATAACTATGGCTACACCTTC. Residues: CASSRRDRDNYGYTF.

The CDR3 DNA reads TGTGCCTCTAGCGGGGGCGACGAGCAGTACTTC. Amino acids: CASSGGDEQYF. The chain uses TRBV10-3 and TRBJ2-7, with 10 bases lining up with TRBD2. The CDR3 totals 11 residues. Germline values: CDR1 ENHRY, CDR2 SYGVKD. The ends lost 11 bases at V and 5 bases at J; junction bases unmatched: 3.

The chain couples TRBV15 to TRBJ2-7; weak D call: TRBD2 (6 bases). There are 15 residues in the CDR3. CDR1 LNHNV and CDR2 YYDKDF come from the germline V gene (reference sequence). Trimming removed 5 bases at V and 2 bases at J, with 16 bases between. CDR3 region: CATSGGADSAYEQYF. DNA of the CDR3: TGTGCCACCAGCGGCGGGGCGGATTCAGCCTACGAGCAGTACTTC. The full variable domain, in which reference TRBV15 and TRBJ2-7 provide the parts outside the CDR3, is DAMVIQNPRYQVTQFGKPVTLSCSQTLNHNVMYWYQQKSSQAPKLLFHYYDKDFNNEADTPDNFQSRRPNTSFCFLDIRSPGLGDTAMYLCATSGGADSAYEQYFGPGTRLTVT.

Notes on this clone: Germline is not matched at one junction end, which may reflect a read error. V is TRBV6-6 and J is TRBJ2-3; perhaps TRBD1 as D (6 bases). The germline V gene has CDR1 MNHNY and CDR2 SVGAGI (reference sequence). The CDR3 has 13 amino acids. CDR3 residues: CASSHISPGAKMF. The CDR3, as DNA: TGTGCCAGCAGCCACATTTCCCCAGGGGCGAAGATGTTT.

The J gene is TRBJ1-1, the V gene TRBV10-2; TRBD1 is a possible D gene (5 bases). Germline V lookup: CDR1 WSHSY, CDR2 SAAADI. The germline V and J ends were trimmed by 7 bases and 5 bases, with 11 bases remaining between them. The CDR3 contains 12 residues. The CDR3 nucleotides read TGCGCCAGCAAAGGGGCGGCTACTGAAGCTTTCTTT. Translation gives CASKGAATEAFF.